This paragraph reports one T cell receptor beta chain. The record originates from a study of blood T cell repertoires in COVID-19. Whole-study context: Specimens from acute and convalescent COVID-19 originated in the United States, Italy and Spain. PBMCs, B-cell-depleted T cells, or T cells provided the cDNA or gDNA that made up the material.

Cohorts were determined from participant-reported clinical history. Each exposed participant met a COVID-19 case in the 2 weeks preceding study entry. TCRdb's copy holds only in-frame clones and misses some; the assay was immunoSEQ multiplex PCR. The table lists hundreds of thousands of clones, roughly 84% of them singletons. The source of this sequence is a woman aged 18-29 years who had been exposed to COVID-19. The specimen sequenced was PBMCs or T cells enriched from blood (not recorded which).

This CDR3 reads CASSSTSGSGTGELFF. CDR3 coding DNA: TGCGCCAGCAGCTCGACTAGCGGGAGCGGTACCGGGGAGCTGTTTTTT. The chain has TRBV5-1 and TRBJ2-2, with 12 bases identical to TRBD2. This CDR3 region has 16 residues. Germline CDR1 and CDR2: SGHRS and YFSETQ. J lost 5 bases, V lost 3 bases, and 5 bases had no gene match.